These T cell receptor beta chains were read from a single sample in a study of technical replicates of blood from a few donors. The data were produced by immunoSEQ multiplex PCR, yet TCRdb's version contains in-frame clones alone and is incomplete. The table shows 50,000 to 75,000 clones, with 80% to 95% occurring only once. Sequences were obtained from PBMCs. These receptors all stem from a human donor in good health. Some clones in this sample may be carry-over from other donors' samples. Both conserved end residues are part of each CDR3.

J | V | CDR3
TRBJ2-7 | TRBV6-5 | CASSYSKLAGVNEQYF
TRBJ1-5 | TRBV27 | CAYHQRVNQPQHF
TRBJ2-5 | TRBV7-6 | CASSFMTGEGETQYF
TRBJ2-2 | TRBV7-3 | CASSLGLAIGELFF
TRBJ2-5 | TRBV5-1 | CASSLRTSGRPSNQETQYF
TRBJ1-2 | TRBV19 | CASSITGSDGYTF
TRBJ2-1 | TRBV16 | CASSQVRLANEQFF
TRBJ1-3 | TRBV5-1 | CASSLEPRPSGNTIYF
TRBJ2-2 | TRBV4-3 | CASSQDGAGGPFNTGELFF
TRBJ2-7 | TRBV5-4 | CASSLVVAGEYEQYF
TRBJ1-2 | TRBV20-1 | CSAGQDYGYTF
TRBJ2-3 | TRBV9 | CASSVALAGGTDTQYF
TRBJ2-2 | TRBV4-1 | CASSQALGGTGELFF
TRBJ1-1 | TRBV4-1 | CASRSRDKNTEAFF
TRBJ2-7 | TRBV20-1 | CSASPGLEQYF
TRBJ2-5 | TRBV29-1 | CSVTTGLAGETQYF
TRBJ2-2 | TRBV7-9 | CASSLPGLAGGAGELFF
TRBJ1-1 | TRBV19 | CASRRQVNTEAFF
TRBJ1-1 | TRBV4-3 | CASSPSAGRSTEAFF
TRBJ2-1 | TRBV7-2 | CASSRRGALTDEQFF
TRBJ1-1 | TRBV6-5 | CASSCRDRPNTEAFF
TRBJ1-1 | TRBV7-9 | CASSLGQQNTEAFF
TRBJ2-7 | TRBV15 | CATRDSLRGEQYF
TRBJ2-1 | TRBV7-9 | CASSHWIKAGGDNEQFF
TRBJ2-3 | TRBV4-1 | CASSQERGTDTQYF
TRBJ2-5 | TRBV13 | CASSLLRQETQYF
TRBJ2-1 | TRBV7-2 | CASSSHPYPRQFF
TRBJ2-1 | TRBV5-1 | CASSFRTGGAYNEQFF
TRBJ2-7 | TRBV4-3 | CASSQGQFYEQYF
TRBJ2-3 | TRBV7-6 | CASSLVGAADTQYF
TRBJ2-7 | TRBV11-2 | CASSLSPRYRTNEQYF
TRBJ2-7 | TRBV7-2 | CASSHPSGRFYEQYF
TRBJ1-2 | TRBV7-9 | CASSLTGGDRGGYTF
TRBJ2-5 | TRBV18 | CASSLTGEETQYF
TRBJ2-3 | TRBV6-1 | CASSATVEGPDTQYF
TRBJ1-1 | TRBV27 | CASRSGQTIHNTEAFF
TRBJ1-2 | TRBV11-2 | CASSLDIQGVIGYTF
TRBJ1-2 | TRBV7-9 | CASSPWDRAGGYTF
TRBJ1-2 | TRBV5-1 | CASSLDRSYGYTF
TRBJ1-2 | TRBV4-2 | CASSQDRTGEVYGYTF
TRBJ1-1 | TRBV11-1 | CASSRQENTEAFF
TRBJ1-5 | TRBV6-1 | CASSELTSQISNQPQHF
TRBJ1-5 | TRBV19 | CASSTSSNQPQHF
TRBJ2-1 | TRBV28 | CASSPPVVQGVRGGLKDEQFF
TRBJ2-7 | TRBV4-1 | CASSQDVYQGRNF
TRBJ2-3 | TRBV6-4 | CASSAGDFQYF
TRBJ2-1 | TRBV27 | CASSARLAGAFEQFF
TRBJ1-3 | TRBV7-2 | CASSLAGGNTIYF
TRBJ1-1 | TRBV5-6 | CASSSPGRPLNTEAFF
TRBJ2-2 | TRBV9 | CASSVTTNTGELFF
TRBJ2-1 | TRBV5-1 | CASSSAELVHNEQFF
TRBJ2-6 | TRBV7-6 | CASSFRGPGANVLTF
TRBJ2-7 | TRBV6-1 | CASSLTGPSYEQYF
TRBJ2-7 | TRBV7-2 | CASSLGQGVLYEQYF
TRBJ1-5 | TRBV7-9 | CASSLDTGGLSNQPQHF
TRBJ2-3 | TRBV5-4 | CASSFTGGSDTQYF
TRBJ2-2 | TRBV15 | CATSRDRDRFTNTGELFF
TRBJ2-1 | TRBV6-6 | CATSLGGGSGDEQFF
TRBJ2-1 | TRBV4-2 | CASSQEGGGVFRSYNEQFF
TRBJ2-3 | TRBV6-5 | CASRTGGKSDTQYF